This record looks at one TCR beta chain sequence and its context. The CDR3 is made up of 13 amino acids. Trimming removed 0 bases at V and 5 bases at J, with 4 bases between. Looked up from germline, CDR1 is LGHNA and CDR2 is YNFKEQ. This entry belongs to a study of blood T cell repertoires in COVID-19. About the research overall: The samples span acute and convalescent COVID-19 from the United States, Italy and Spain. T cells, B-cell-depleted T cells, or PBMCs provided the cDNA or gDNA that served as material.

In the source study's methods: Scientists estimated how many nucleated cells there were by amplifying reference gene primers. Data came from immunoSEQ multiplex PCR; TCRdb stores just in-frame clones and leaves some out. Clone size and V and J calls were adopted from that table, with D and trimming inferred from the DNA. Among 60,000 or so clones listed, roughly 79% were seen once. This sequence was found in a man in his 60s with acute or convalescent COVID-19. The sequencing input was peripheral blood. The chain employs TRBV4-2 and TRBJ1-4, with D unresolved. CDR3 in amino acids: CASSQELNEKLFF. Written as DNA, the CDR3 is TGTGCCAGCAGCCAAGAACTAAATGAAAAACTGTTTTTT.